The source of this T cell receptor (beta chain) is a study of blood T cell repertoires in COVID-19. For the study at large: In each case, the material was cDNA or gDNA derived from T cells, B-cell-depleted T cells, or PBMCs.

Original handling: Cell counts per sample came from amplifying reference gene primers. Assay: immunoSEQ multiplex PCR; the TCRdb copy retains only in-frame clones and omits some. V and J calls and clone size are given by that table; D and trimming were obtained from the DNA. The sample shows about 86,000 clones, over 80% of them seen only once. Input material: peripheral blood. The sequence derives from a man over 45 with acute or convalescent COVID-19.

CDR3 residues: CASSIGQGTQPQHF. In DNA, the CDR3 is TGTGCCAGTAGTATTGGGCAGGGGACCCAGCCCCAGCATTTT. The chain combines TRBV19 with TRBJ1-5; D may be TRBD1 (6 bases). V dropped 3 bases and J dropped 7 bases, with 13 bases sitting between them. Germline-derived CDR1 and CDR2 are LNHDA and SQIVND (reference sequence). The CDR3 covers 14 residues. Combining the CDR3 with reference TRBV19 and TRBJ1-5 gives the whole variable domain DGGITQSPKYLFRKEGQNVTLSCEQNLNHDAMYWYRQDPGQGLRLIYYSQIVNDFQKGDIAEGYSVSREKKESFPLTVTSAQKNPTAFYLCASSIGQGTQPQHFGDGTRLSIL.